This T cell receptor (beta chain) appears in the sequencing data of a study of T cells after yellow fever vaccination. Germline CDR1 SGHAT, CDR2 FQNNGV. CDR3 length: 18 amino acids. V gave up 2 bases and J gave up 7 bases, with 26 bases separating them. Findings and caveats of the study: Clones from primary vaccination mostly reappeared after the booster (roughly 95% CD4, just over 85% CD8). A weaker secondary response peaked on day 5, the primary on day 15.

Conversion of TCR transcripts into cDNA relied on 5'RACE template switching, which added a universal primer site and UMIs. A single record per CDR3 protein comes from TCRdb applying MiXCR to the 5' RACE reads. The sample records 200,000 to 250,000 distinct CDR3 sequences, 6.9% being singletons. This clonotype has a single count. Its antigen is not known. J is TRBJ2-5 and V is TRBV11-2, with D unclear. Sequences were derived from CD4+ T cells sorted from PBMCs, sampled 15 days after the yellow fever booster vaccination. This clonotype originated in a man aged 25 to 40 who received the YFV17D yellow fever vaccine. The CDR3 spells CASSLYRAADVARRTQYF. In DNA, the CDR3 is TGTGCCAGCAGCTTATACCGCGCCGCCGACGTAGCTCGTCGGACCCAGTACTTC.